A single sample gave rise to the 32 T cell receptor beta chains below, sequenced in a study of response to subunit inactivated influenza vaccine. TCRdb re-analysed the RT-PCR reads in MiXCR, keeping a single row per CDR3 protein. The sample has 550,000 to 650,000 distinct CDR3 sequences, 12% seen once. This material consisted of PBMCs from blood, taken on the day of vaccination. The receptor set was obtained from a man aged 50 to 59 who received an inactivated influenza vaccine.

This clonotype occurred a few times. This chain joins TRBV29-1 and TRBJ2-7, with 10 bases aligning to TRBD1. This CDR3 has 14 amino acids. V dropped 3 bases and J dropped 6; count of bases not matched to a gene: 8. Germline V CDR1 and CDR2: SQVTM, ANQGSEA. CDR3 residues: CSVEPGQGPFEQYF. Written as DNA, the CDR3 is TGCAGCGTTGAGCCGGGACAGGGGCCTTTCGAGCAGTACTTC.

This clonotype was recorded a few times. V gene TRBV20-1 combines with J gene TRBJ2-1; 7 positions agree with TRBD2. Trimming removed 5 bases from V and 9 bases from J; junction bases left unmatched: 16. The CDR3 has 15 amino acids. Germline-derived CDR1 and CDR2 are DFQATT and SNEGSKA (reference sequence). CDR3 bases: TGCAGTGCTTATTATGGGGGAGGCGGGGGTCCTGAGCAGTTCTTC. Its translation is CSAYYGGGGGPEQFF.

The count of this clonotype is one. The rearrangement links TRBV6-1 to TRBJ1-2, with 8 positions matching TRBD1. This CDR3 has 15 residues. Germline V CDR1 and CDR2: MNHNS, SASEGT. V dropped 6 bases and J dropped 4; count of bases not matched to a gene: 10. CDR3 sequence reads: CASRRDRRYGYGYTF. The CDR3 coding sequence is TGTGCCAGCAGGAGGGACAGGAGATATGGCTATGGCTACACCTTC.

This chain joins TRBV10-3 and TRBJ2-3, with 8 bases fitting TRBD1. Germline CDR1 is ENHRY and CDR2 is SYGVKD. The CDR3 is 14 amino acids. After removal of 6 bases from V and 6 bases from J, the junction contained 8 bases not matched to a gene. CDR3 coding DNA: TGTGCCATCAGCAGACAGGGGTTTGAGGATACGCAGTATTTT. Translated: CAISRQGFEDTQYF.

The chain links TRBV6-2 or TRBV6-3 to TRBJ1-5; weak D call: TRBD1 (5 bases). CDR1 and CDR2 from the germline V gene are MNHEY and SVGEGT. CDR3 length equals 16 residues. The V and J ends lost 6 bases and 2 bases respectively, with 17 bases between them. The CDR3 region is CASSPRGSWGNQPQHF. The DNA of the CDR3 is TGTGCCAGCAGCCCCCGGGGGAGCTGGGGCAATCAGCCCCAGCATTTT.

This clonotype was recorded many times. The rearrangement joins TRBV12-3 or TRBV12-4 to TRBJ2-5; a possible D gene is TRBD1 (6 bases). This CDR3 is 17 amino acids long. V gave up 1 base and J gave up 1 base, with 16 bases separating them. CDR3 sequence reads: CASSLGDTIRAQETQYF. The CDR3 coding sequence is TGTGCCAGCAGTTTAGGGGACACCATTAGGGCCCAAGAGACCCAGTACTTC.

This clonotype was picked up a small number of times. The rearrangement links TRBV9 to TRBJ2-2; the D gene is possibly TRBD2 (6 bases). Trimming removed 1 base at V and 1 base at J, with 11 bases between. The CDR3 runs 16 residues. Germline V gene data show CDR1 as SGDLS and CDR2 as YYNGEE. The CDR3 sequence: CASSVYRERNTGELFF. The CDR3 nucleotides are TGTGCCAGCAGCGTATATCGGGAGAGGAACACCGGGGAGCTGTTTTTT.

This clonotype was seen a handful of times. The chain couples TRBV20-1 to TRBJ2-7; 8 bases match TRBD2. CDR3 length: 16 residues. The trim removed 5 bases at V and 1 base at J, leaving 13 bases unmatched. Germline assignment: CDR1 DFQATT and CDR2 SNEGSKA (reference sequence). The CDR3 DNA is TGCAGTGCTGGCGCTAGGCGGGTAGCGGGATCCTACGAGCAGTACTTC. Translation: CSAGARRVAGSYEQYF.

This clonotype was counted a few times. The genes are TRBV3-1 and TRBJ2-7, with D perhaps TRBD2 (5 bases). Germline V gene data show CDR1 as LGHDT and CDR2 as YNNKEL (reference sequence). This CDR3 has 12 amino acids. V lost 0 bases, J lost 12 bases, and 12 bases lay in between. Here the CDR3 DNA reads TGTGCCAGCAGCCAAGAATTGCGGGTATTGTACTTC. Amino acids: CASSQELRVLYF.

This clonotype turned up a few times. The J gene is TRBJ2-3, the V gene TRBV7-8; D remains ambiguous. Germline loops: CDR1 SGHVS, CDR2 FQNEAQ. There are 14 residues in the CDR3. Deletions cut 1 base from V and 3 bases from J, with 8 bases between. This chain's CDR3 is CASSLGYGTDTQYF. CDR3 in DNA: TGTGCCAGCAGCTTAGGTTACGGGACAGATACGCAGTATTTT. The full variable domain, in which reference TRBV7-8 and TRBJ2-3 provide the parts outside the CDR3, is GAGVSQSPRYKVAKRGQDVALRCDPISGHVSLFWYQQALGQGPEFLTYFQNEAQLDKSGLPSDRFFAERPEGSVSTLKIQRTQQEDSAVYLCASSLGYGTDTQYFGPGTRLTVL.

In its sample, this clonotype was seen once. Relative to the germline gene, one junction end is altered; a read error may explain this. The chain couples TRBV4-2 to TRBJ2-1; D perhaps matches TRBD1 (5 bases). Germline CDR1 LGHNA, CDR2 YNFKEQ. The CDR3 length is 16 residues. The CDR3 sequence is CASSQDSLSSYNEQFF. The CDR3 coding sequence is TGTGCCAGCAGTCAAGACAGCTTGAGCTCCTACAATGAGCAGTTCTTC.

This clonotype was detected only a few times. This chain uses TRBV20-1 with TRBJ1-5, with D unclear. V lost 6 bases and J 0 bases, leaving 12 bases between the germline ends. This CDR3 region has 14 residues. Germline loops: CDR1 DFQATT, CDR2 SNEGSKA (reference sequence). CDR3 protein: CSAQTAYSNQPQHF. Written as DNA, the CDR3 is TGCAGTGCCCAGACGGCGTATAGCAATCAGCCCCAGCATTTT.

The rearrangement uses TRBV15 and TRBJ1-1; D is uncertain. Looked up from germline, CDR1 is LNHNV and CDR2 is YYDKDF (reference sequence). CDR3 length: 15 residues. Trimming stripped 0 bases from V and 5 bases from J, with 13 bases between. The CDR3 DNA reads as TGTGCCACCAGCAGAGATCGGCGGGAGGTGACTGAAGCTTTCTTT. Protein: CATSRDRREVTEAFF.

This clonotype was seen only a few times. J is TRBJ2-3 and V is TRBV24-1; 7 bases are shared with TRBD1. This CDR3 has 14 amino acids. Germline V CDR1 and CDR2: KGHDR, SFDVKD. Trimming at V came to 4 bases and at J to 5 bases, leaving 5 bases not matched to a gene. CDR3 residues: CATSEGGRGDTQYF. CDR3 sequence (DNA): TGTGCCACCAGTGAAGGGGGCCGAGGAGATACGCAGTATTTT.

This clonotype was counted between two and nine times. The J gene is TRBJ1-2, the V gene TRBV7-2, with D possibly matching TRBD1 (5 bases). Germline V gene sequence: CDR1 SGHTA, CDR2 FQGNSA. Deletions cut 2 bases from V and 8 bases from J, with 12 bases between. The CDR3 is 13 residues long. The CDR3 DNA reads as TGTGCCAGCAGCTTAAGCAGGAGGGACGGCTACACCTTC. This sequence encodes CASSLSRRDGYTF.

This clonotype was counted only a few times. The chain couples TRBV7-9 to TRBJ2-1; D is perhaps TRBD1 (5 bases). Germline values: CDR1 SEHNR, CDR2 FQNEAQ (reference sequence). The V end lost 1 base, the J end lost 10 bases, and 17 bases lay between the germline ends. This CDR3 is 15 amino acids long. The CDR3 reads CASSLVAGAELEQFF. The DNA of the CDR3 is TGTGCCAGCAGCTTAGTTGCTGGGGCCGAACTCGAGCAGTTCTTC.

This clonotype turned up a few times. The rearrangement uses TRBV5-1 and TRBJ2-5; 7 nucleotides match TRBD2. The CDR3 covers 15 residues. The germline CDR1 and CDR2 sequences are SGHRS and YFSETQ. Trimming took 1 base from V and 4 from J; bases not matched to a gene: 7. The chain's CDR3 is CASSLNGGRSETQYF. The CDR3 bases are TGCGCCAGCAGCTTGAACGGGGGGAGGTCAGAGACCCAGTACTTC. The full variable domain, completed using reference TRBV5-1 and TRBJ2-5, is KAGVTQTPRYLIKTRGQQVTLSCSPISGHRSVSWYQQTPGQGLQFLFEYFSETQRNKGNFPGRFSGRQFSNSRSEMNVSTLELGDSALYLCASSLNGGRSETQYFGPGTRLLVL.

This clonotype appeared a single time. The chain uses TRBV10-1 and TRBJ2-3, with 8 bases that match TRBD1. The CDR3 sequence is 15 residues long. Germline V gene data show CDR1 as WNHNN and CDR2 as SYGVQD (reference sequence). Losses at the gene ends were 2 bases for V and 0 bases for J; bases not matched to a gene: 1. CDR3 DNA: TGCGCCAGCAGTGAGAGACAGGGGAGCACAGATACGCAGTATTTT. It codes for CASSERQGSTDTQYF.

The V call is TRBV28, the J call TRBJ2-3; tentatively, D is TRBD1 (5 bases). Germline V gives CDR1 MDHEN, CDR2 SYDVKM. The CDR3 is 14 amino acids. V lost 2 bases, J lost 4 bases, and 10 bases lay in between. The CDR3 region is CASSLQGWSDTQYF. The CDR3 DNA reads as TGTGCCAGCAGTTTACAGGGATGGTCAGATACGCAGTATTTT.

A few counts support this clonotype. V gene TRBV9 combines with J gene TRBJ2-5; tentatively, D is TRBD1 or TRBD2 (5 bases each). The CDR3 runs 15 residues. With 4 bases removed from V and 5 bases from J, the gap between germline ends came to 18 bases. CDR1 and CDR2 (germline): SGDLS, YYNGEE. The CDR3 nucleotides are TGTGCCAGCAGCCCGATTGTGGGGGAAATGGAGACCCAGTACTTC. Its protein product is CASSPIVGEMETQYF.

The CDR3 spells CSVAPVGVNTEAFF. The CDR3 DNA follows: TGCAGCGTTGCGCCGGTGGGGGTGAACACTGAAGCTTTCTTT. This chain joins TRBV29-1 and TRBJ1-1; tentatively, D is TRBD1 (5 bases). The ends were cut back, 4 bases at V and 0 bases at J, with 12 bases in the middle. Per germline, CDR1 SQVTM and CDR2 ANQGSEA. There are 14 residues in the CDR3.

This chain links TRBV5-1 with TRBJ2-7, with TRBD1 as a possible D gene (6 bases). The CDR3 runs to 14 residues. V was clipped by 3 bases and J by 2 bases, with 12 bases between them. CDR1 SGHRS and CDR2 YFSETQ come from the germline V gene. The CDR3 coding sequence is TGCGCCAGCAGCTCAGGGGTCGGAACCTACGAGCAGTACTTC. Its translation: CASSSGVGTYEQYF.

This clonotype was observed a handful of times. The chain links TRBV6-5 to TRBJ2-5, with D hard to call. V shed 3 bases and J shed 2 bases, with 10 bases lying between them. The germline V gene has CDR1 MNHEY and CDR2 SVGAGI. The CDR3 consists of 14 residues. CDR3 nucleotides: TGTGCCAGCAGTTATTTAGGGATTCAAGAGACCCAGTACTTC. It encodes CASSYLGIQETQYF.

This clonotype occurred a few times. This sequence joins TRBV6-1 and TRBJ1-1; D might be TRBD1 (5 bases). The CDR3 sequence is 14 residues long. Germline V gene lookup returns CDR1 MNHNS and CDR2 SASEGT. Trimming removed 6 bases at V and 7 bases at J, with 18 bases between. The CDR3 DNA follows: TGTGCCAGCAGGGTAACCGGGACGCATGTTGAAGCTTTCTTT. Translated, it gives CASRVTGTHVEAFF.

The gene calls are TRBV7-2 and TRBJ2-3; D unclear. This CDR3 comprises 15 residues. In germline, CDR1 is SGHTA, CDR2 FQGNSA. Trimming left V 2 bases short and J 1 base short, with 10 bases between. This CDR3 reads CASSLRIWGTDTQYF. Here the CDR3 DNA reads TGTGCCAGCAGCTTAAGAATCTGGGGCACAGATACGCAGTATTTT. Supplemented by reference TRBV7-2 and TRBJ2-3, the full variable domain reads GAGVSQSPSNKVTEKGKDVELRCDPISGHTALYWYRQSLGQGLEFLIYFQGNSAPDKSGLPSDRFSAERTGGSVSTLTIQRTQQEDSAVYLCASSLRIWGTDTQYFGPGTRLTVL.

This clonotype came up many times. This chain connects TRBV29-1 to TRBJ2-3, with 10 positions matching TRBD2. Germline V gives CDR1 SQVTM, CDR2 ANQGSEA. This CDR3 has 13 residues. This CDR3 reads CSRAGGLTDTQYF. CDR3 nucleotides: TGCAGTCGAGCGGGAGGGCTTACAGATACGCAGTATTTT.

DNA for the CDR3: TGTGCCAGCAGCTTGCTAGCGGGGGTTACCAATGAGCAGTTCTTC. Encoded protein: CASSLLAGVTNEQFF. This chain joins TRBV28 and TRBJ2-1; 10 bases are shared with TRBD2. Germline CDR1 and CDR2: MDHEN and SYDVKM. V gave up 6 bases and J gave up 6 bases; unmatched junction bases: 8. This CDR3 region has 15 residues. Combining the CDR3 with reference TRBV28 and TRBJ2-1 gives the whole variable domain DVKVTQSSRYLVKRTGEKVFLECVQDMDHENMFWYRQDPGLGLRLIYFSYDVKMKEKGDIPEGYSVSREKKERFSLILESASTNQTSMYLCASSLLAGVTNEQFFGPGTRLTVL.

This clonotype was counted a few times. The chain uses TRBV28 and TRBJ2-7, with D tentatively TRBD1 or TRBD2 (5 bases each). V lost 5 bases, J lost 3 bases, and 29 bases lay in between. In germline, CDR1 is MDHEN, CDR2 SYDVKM. The CDR3 consists of 19 residues. The CDR3 DNA sequence: TGTGCCAGCAGTCTCCTGGGAAGGGCCCGGGGCTTAGGGTACTACGAGCAGTACTTC. It specifies CASSLLGRARGLGYYEQYF.

This clonotype was counted between two and nine times. The CDR3 nucleotides are TGTGCCAGCAGCCAACTAGCGGGGGCGAACACCGGGGAGCTGTTTTTT. This gives the protein CASSQLAGANTGELFF. The rearrangement links TRBV4-2 to TRBJ2-2; 10 positions agree with TRBD2. This CDR3 has 16 residues. After removal of 2 bases from V and 0 bases from J, the junction contained 0 bases not matched to a gene. Germline V lookup: CDR1 LGHNA, CDR2 YNFKEQ.

The chain couples TRBV5-6 to TRBJ1-5; maybe TRBD1 (6 bases). This CDR3 comprises 16 residues. Germline values: CDR1 SGHDT, CDR2 YYEEEE. With 0 bases removed from V and 3 bases from J, the gap between germline ends came to 13 bases. The CDR3 here is CASSLGGTLLNQPQHF. Here the CDR3 DNA reads TGTGCCAGCAGCTTGGGGGGGACACTCCTCAATCAGCCCCAGCATTTT.

The chain couples TRBV21-1 to TRBJ2-2; the DNA was not compared with TRBD1, the D call given in the table. TRBV21-1 is labeled a pseudogene. This CDR3 has 16 residues. The CDR3 is CASSTSQGARTGELFF. The CDR3 coding sequence is TGTGCCAGCAGCACCTCCCAGGGGGCACGTACCGGGGAGCTGTTTTTT.

The rearrangement links TRBV2 to TRBJ2-2; a possible D gene is TRBD1 (5 bases). The CDR3 covers 14 residues. Looked up from germline, CDR1 is SNHLY and CDR2 is FYNNEI. Trimming removed 0 bases at V and 8 bases at J, with 10 bases between. The CDR3 sequence is CASSEASGKGELFF. In nucleotides, the CDR3 is TGTGCCAGCAGTGAAGCGTCAGGGAAGGGGGAGCTGTTTTTT.